This T cell receptor beta chain stems from a study of OX40 agonist ivuxolimab in advanced cancers. Study summary: Therapy given before enrollment (anti-PD-1, anti-PD-L1 or anti-CTLA-4) was allowed, and over 35% had some. General study results and limits: Doses of 0.1 to 3.0 mg/kg were accompanied by clonal expansion of CD4+ and CD8+ blood T cells by week 6.

V lost 3 bases and J lost 8, with 14 bases in between. Looked up from germline, CDR1 is ENHRY and CDR2 is SYGVKD. The CDR3 contains 14 residues. Concerning this clone itself: Its antigen remains unidentified.

Method: immunoSEQ multiplex PCR; TCRdb's copy keeps in-frame clones and lacks some. The table includes roughly 71,000 clones, around 84% detected once. This clonotype was sampled from an adult with an advanced solid tumor such as melanoma, head and neck, liver or kidney cancer. The sequencing used CD4+ or CD8+ T cells sorted from blood, collected in a trial of the OX40 agonist ivuxolimab. This chain connects TRBV10-3 to TRBJ2-1; a weak D match, TRBD2 (6 bases). The CDR3 nucleotides are TGTGCCATCAGTGAAGGGCTAGCGTCCGATGAGCAGTTCTTC. Protein sequence: CAISEGLASDEQFF.